This note documents a single T cell receptor (beta chain) sequence. This entry comes from a study of blood T cell repertoires in COVID-19. The wider study: Acute and convalescent COVID-19 specimens originated in the United States, Italy and Spain. Sample material is recorded as cDNA or gDNA derived from T cells, B-cell-depleted T cells, or PBMCs.

Authors' processing steps: The assay estimated nucleated cells by amplifying reference gene primers. The method was immunoSEQ multiplex PCR; TCRdb's version includes in-frame clones alone and lacks a portion of them. That table is the source of V, J and clone size, and D and trimming were worked out from the DNA. The table has about 100,000 clones, roughly 84% seen once. The receptor was isolated from a human donor in a cohort sampled during active COVID-19. The source material was peripheral blood.

Written as DNA, the CDR3 is TGCGCCAGCAAACCCCCTAGCGGGAGGACAGATACGCAGTATTTT. Amino acids: CASKPPSGRTDTQYF. The chain joins TRBV5-1 to TRBJ2-3; the match to TRBD2 covers 11 bases. This CDR3 is 15 amino acids long. V was clipped by 6 bases and J by 3 bases; unmatched bases: 6. Germline loops: CDR1 SGHRS, CDR2 YFSETQ.